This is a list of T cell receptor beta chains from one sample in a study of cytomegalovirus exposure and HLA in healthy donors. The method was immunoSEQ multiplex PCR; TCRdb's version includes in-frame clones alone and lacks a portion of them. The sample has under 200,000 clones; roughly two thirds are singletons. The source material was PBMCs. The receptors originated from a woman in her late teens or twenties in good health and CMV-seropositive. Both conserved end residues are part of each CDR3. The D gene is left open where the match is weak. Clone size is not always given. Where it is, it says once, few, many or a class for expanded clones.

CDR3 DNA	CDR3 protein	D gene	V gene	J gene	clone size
TGTGCCAGCAGTTCCCGGACAGGGGAAGTCGGGGATACGCAGTATTTT	CASSSRTGEVGDTQYF	TRBD1	TRBV27	TRBJ2-3	.
TGTGCCTGGAGTGTAGGTACAGGAGACTATGGCTACACCTTC	CAWSVGTGDYGYTF	.	TRBV30	TRBJ1-2	few
TGTGCCAGCAGCTTAGGTCTAGCGGGAGCCCAAGAGACCCAGTACTTC	CASSLGLAGAQETQYF	TRBD2	TRBV7-6	TRBJ2-5	.
TGCGCCAGCAGCCAAGACCCGGGACTAGGCTACGAGCAGTACTTC	CASSQDPGLGYEQYF	TRBD2	TRBV4-1	TRBJ2-7	few
TGTGCCAGCAGCCTCCGGGACAGGGTCGCTGAAGCTTTCTTT	CASSLRDRVAEAFF	TRBD1	TRBV7-8	TRBJ1-1	.
TGTGCCAGCAGCTTAGGGCTGCAAGAGACCCAGTACTTC	CASSLGLQETQYF	.	TRBV11-1	TRBJ2-5	.
TGTGCCATCAGTGAGGCGGCTAGCGGGACTAACTCCTACGAGCAGTACTTC	CAISEAASGTNSYEQYF	TRBD2	TRBV10-3	TRBJ2-7	.
TGTGCCAGCAAACCGGGACAGGGGTTGTACGAGCAGTACTTC	CASKPGQGLYEQYF	TRBD1	TRBV6-5	TRBJ2-7	.
TGTGCCAGCAGCCACAGCCGGGACAGGGACCTTAATCAGCCCCAGCATTTT	CASSHSRDRDLNQPQHF	TRBD1	TRBV14	TRBJ1-5	.
TGTGCCAGCAGCTTAGTCCGCCTAGGAGGGAGCCCAGATACGCAGTATTTT	CASSLVRLGGSPDTQYF	.	TRBV7-9	TRBJ2-3	.
TGCAGCGTTGTGCCTAGCGGGCAAGAGACCCAGTACTTC	CSVVPSGQETQYF	TRBD2	TRBV29-1	TRBJ2-5	.
TGTGCCAGCTCACCCGACAGAATGAACACCGGGGAGCTGTTTTTT	CASSPDRMNTGELFF	.	TRBV18	TRBJ2-2	.
TGTGCCAGCAGTGAGCTTATGAACACTGAAGCTTTCTTT	CASSELMNTEAFF	.	TRBV27	TRBJ1-1	.
TGCGCCAGCAGCGGGGGGGGAGGTAGCTCCTACGAGCAGTACTTC	CASSGGGGSSYEQYF	TRBD2	TRBV5-1	TRBJ2-7	few
TGTGCCAGCAGTTACATCGGAGGCTCCTACAATGAGCAGTTCTTC	CASSYIGGSYNEQFF	.	TRBV6-6	TRBJ2-1	.
TGTGCCAGCAGTCCAACTAGCGGGTTGAGCACAGATACGCAGTATTTT	CASSPTSGLSTDTQYF	TRBD2	TRBV28	TRBJ2-3	.
TGCAGCGTTGAAGGGCAGTTTGGAAACACCATATATTTT	CSVEGQFGNTIYF	.	TRBV29-1	TRBJ1-3	.
TGTGCCAGCAGCCGGTCCGTCGGGGGGGCAACAGATACGCAGTATTTT	CASSRSVGGATDTQYF	TRBD2	TRBV7-3	TRBJ2-3	.
TGTGCCAGCAGTTTAGAAGGGGATATGGGGGATACGCAGTATTTT	CASSLEGDMGDTQYF	.	TRBV27	TRBJ2-3	.
TGTGCCAGCAGCCGACGGGACACCTACAATGAGCAGTTCTTC	CASSRRDTYNEQFF	.	TRBV7-9	TRBJ2-1	once
TGCGCCAGCAGCTTCGGCACAGATACGCAGTATTTT	CASSFGTDTQYF	.	TRBV5-1	TRBJ2-3	.
TGCAGCGTTGCCACTAGCGGTGACTCCTACGAGCAGTACTTC	CSVATSGDSYEQYF	TRBD2	TRBV29-1	TRBJ2-7	.